The present T cell receptor (beta chain) was sequenced within a study of regulatory T cells in long-lasting Graves disease. About the study: Over 5 years of antithyroid drugs with positive TSH receptor antibodies was taken to mean persistent Graves' disease.

Sequencing libraries for TCR beta were prepared with iRepertoire HTBI primers and Arm-PCR of CDR3 regions. In TCRdb, the multiplex PCR reads were re-called with MiXCR into one record per CDR3 protein. This sample has approximately 350,000 distinct CDR3 sequences; roughly 23% occur once, and the top ten carry 25% to 35%. Time point here: persistent/refractory GD, antithyroid drugs over 5 years with positive TRAb. The authors made the TCR library using RNA they extracted from PBMCs. The guidelines of the American Thyroid Association were the basis for diagnosing Graves' disease. The patient group derived from an endocrinology department in Xi'an, China. This CDR3 contains 13 residues. Trimming shortened V by 0 bases and J by 6 bases, and 9 bases separated the two germline ends. The germline V gene has CDR1 SGDLS and CDR2 YYNGEE.

This chain links TRBV9 with TRBJ1-2; D gene ambiguous. The origin of this receptor is a woman aged 40 to 50 with Graves disease. Material: peripheral blood mononuclear cells (PBMCs), obtained when the disease was refractory, from a patient treated with antithyroid drugs. CDR3 DNA sequence: TGTGCCAGCAGCGTAGGCCAGTATGATGGCTACACCTTC. This sequence encodes CASSVGQYDGYTF.